The present T cell receptor beta chain was sequenced within a study of stem cell transplantation in POMP-related autoinflammatory disease. The wider study: The study hypothesized thymoproteasome defects skew the TRB repertoire via impaired CD8+ selection. CD8+ T cells were low and CD4+ cells naive-skewed before transplant. Broader study findings: Unique TRB V-J gene pairings were limited in number in patients with PRAID. In patients with PRAID, every analyzed T-cell subset tended to show lower diversity and higher clonality.

Clones were sequenced by immunoSEQ multiplex PCR, and TCRdb holds only the in-frame ones, with some missing. The table lists 7,000 to 9,000 clones, approximately 91% of them singletons. PRAID featured prominent immunodeficiency. As for this clone: The antigen remains unidentified.

The CDR3 extends over 14 amino acids. Per germline, CDR1 SNHLY and CDR2 FYNNEI. Trimming cost V 7 bases and J 4 bases, with 16 bases left between them. Source: CD8+ T cells from PBMCs, taken before stem cell transplantation. This chain connects TRBV2 to TRBJ1-1; no definite D call. This receptor was identified in a human donor with POMP-related autoinflammation and immune dysregulation (PRAID). The DNA for the CDR3 is TGTGCCAGCACGCGTTCGGCAGCTGGCACTGAAGCTTTCTTT. Protein: CASTRSAAGTEAFF. The entire variable domain, with the rest obtained from reference TRBV2 and TRBJ1-1, is as follows: EPEVTQTPSHQVTQMGQEVILRCVPISNHLYFYWYRQILGQKVEFLVSFYNNEISEKSEIFDDQFSVERPDGSNFTLKIRSTKLEDSAMYFCASTRSAAGTEAFFGQGTRLTVV.